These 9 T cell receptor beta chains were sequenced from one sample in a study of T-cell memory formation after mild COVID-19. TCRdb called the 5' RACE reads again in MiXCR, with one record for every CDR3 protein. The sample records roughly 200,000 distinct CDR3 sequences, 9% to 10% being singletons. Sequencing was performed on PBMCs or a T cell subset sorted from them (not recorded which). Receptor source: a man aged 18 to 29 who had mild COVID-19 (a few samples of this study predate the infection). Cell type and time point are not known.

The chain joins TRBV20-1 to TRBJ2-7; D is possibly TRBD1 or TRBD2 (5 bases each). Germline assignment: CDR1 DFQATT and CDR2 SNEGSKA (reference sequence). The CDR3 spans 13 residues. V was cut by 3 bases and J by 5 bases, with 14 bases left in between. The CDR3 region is CSARKDGADEQYF. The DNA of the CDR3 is TGCAGTGCTAGGAAGGACGGGGCCGACGAGCAGTACTTC.

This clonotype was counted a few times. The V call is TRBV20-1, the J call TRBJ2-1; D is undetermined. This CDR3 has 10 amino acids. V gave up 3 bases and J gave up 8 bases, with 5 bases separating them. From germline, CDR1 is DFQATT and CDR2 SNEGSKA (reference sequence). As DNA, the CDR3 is TGCAGTGCTAGGGCGGATGAGCAGTTCTTC. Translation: CSARADEQFF.

The CDR3 loop is CASSSDLSPLHF. As DNA, the CDR3 is TGTGCCAGCAGCTCGGATCTGTCACCCCTCCACTTT. The chain joins TRBV7-9 to TRBJ1-6; D is unclear. This CDR3 has 12 residues. The V gene's germline CDR1 is SEHNR and CDR2 FQNEAQ (reference sequence). Trimming shortened V by 4 bases and J by 10 bases, and 8 bases separated the two germline ends.

The CDR3 coding sequence is TGTGCCAGCCCTGACGGACAGCTCTACGAGCAGTACGTC. Translated: CASPDGQLYEQYV. The chain links TRBV27 to TRBJ2-7; TRBD1 might be the D (6 bases). Between the trimmed V and J ends, which lost 8 bases and 3 bases, there was a span of 14 bases. This CDR3 region has 13 residues. Germline V gene lookup returns CDR1 MNHEY and CDR2 SMNVEV (reference sequence).

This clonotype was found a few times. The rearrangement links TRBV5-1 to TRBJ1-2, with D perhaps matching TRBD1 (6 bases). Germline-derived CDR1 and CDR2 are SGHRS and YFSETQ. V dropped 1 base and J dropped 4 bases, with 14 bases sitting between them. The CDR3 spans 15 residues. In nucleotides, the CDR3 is TGCGCCAGCAGCTTGTGGGCAGGGGCCACCTATGGCTACACCTTC. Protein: CASSLWAGATYGYTF.

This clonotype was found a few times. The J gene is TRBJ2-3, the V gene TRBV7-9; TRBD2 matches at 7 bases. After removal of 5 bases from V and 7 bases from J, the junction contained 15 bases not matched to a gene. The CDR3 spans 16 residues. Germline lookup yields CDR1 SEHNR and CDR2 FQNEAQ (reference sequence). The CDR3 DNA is TGTGCCAGCAGCCCTACCGGGACTACTCACTCATATACGCAGTATTTT. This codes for CASSPTGTTHSYTQYF.

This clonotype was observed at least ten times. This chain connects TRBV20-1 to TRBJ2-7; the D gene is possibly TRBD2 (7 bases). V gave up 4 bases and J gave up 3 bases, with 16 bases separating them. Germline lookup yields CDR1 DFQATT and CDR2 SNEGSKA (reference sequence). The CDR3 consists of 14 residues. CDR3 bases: TGCAGTGCTATACCAGGCGGGGGCAGCTACGAGCAGTACGTC. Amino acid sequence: CSAIPGGGSYEQYV.

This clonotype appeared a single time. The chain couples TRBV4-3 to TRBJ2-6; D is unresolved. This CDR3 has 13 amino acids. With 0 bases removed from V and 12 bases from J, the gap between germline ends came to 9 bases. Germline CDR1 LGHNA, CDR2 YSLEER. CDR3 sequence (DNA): TGCGCCAGCAGCCAAGATAAACGTGGCGTCCTGACTTTC. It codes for CASSQDKRGVLTF.

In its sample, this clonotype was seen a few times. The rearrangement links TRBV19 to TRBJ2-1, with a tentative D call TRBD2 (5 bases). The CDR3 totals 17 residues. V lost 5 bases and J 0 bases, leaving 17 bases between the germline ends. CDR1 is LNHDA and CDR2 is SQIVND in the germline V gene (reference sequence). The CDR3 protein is CASSAAKRRLSYNEQFF. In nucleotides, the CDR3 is TGTGCCAGTAGTGCCGCGAAGCGGAGACTCTCCTACAATGAGCAGTTCTTC.